The rows below give T cell receptor beta chains drawn from one sample of a study of shared T cell receptors in the human thymus. Sequenced by immunoSEQ multiplex PCR; TCRdb stores in-frame clones only, minus some. The data hold some 660,000 clones, with around 87% observed a single time. This same sample was also taken into another study, of human thymus T cells.

The specimen sequenced was thymocytes. All receptors come from a boy in the first two years of life with a congenital heart defect. Each CDR3 is given with its conserved first and last residue. Each record gives: J gene, clone size, V gene, D gene, CDR3 DNA, CDR3 protein. D genes are given only for firm matches. Rows give clone size only sometimes, using once, few, many, or a class for an expanded clone.

j_gene: TRBJ1-3
abundance: .
v_gene: TRBV7-9
d_gene: .
CDR3nt: TGTGCCAGCAGCTTAGAGTCAGGGAAGAGTAGAAACACCATATATTTT
CDR3aa: CASSLESGKSRNTIYF

j_gene: TRBJ1-5
abundance: .
v_gene: TRBV10-3
d_gene: .
CDR3nt: TGTGCCATCAGTGAGTCAATAGGAGGAGGGGATAGCAATCAGCCCCAGCATTTT
CDR3aa: CAISESIGGGDSNQPQHF

j_gene: TRBJ2-1
abundance: .
v_gene: TRBV21-1
d_gene: .
CDR3nt: TGTGCCAGCAGCAAAGCGCTATCACTAGGGAAATACAATGAGCAGTTCTTC
CDR3aa: CASSKALSLGKYNEQFF

j_gene: TRBJ2-2
abundance: .
v_gene: TRBV5-4
d_gene: TRBD2
CDR3nt: TGTGCCAGCAGCTCTTCACCCGGACTAGGCCACACCGGGGGAGGCGAGCTGTTTTTT
CDR3aa: CASSSSPGLGHTGGGELFF

j_gene: TRBJ2-1
abundance: once
v_gene: TRBV2
d_gene: TRBD2
CDR3nt: TGTGCCAGCAGGGACCGTAGCGGGCTATCCCCGAACAATGAGCAGTTCTTC
CDR3aa: CASRDRSGLSPNNEQFF

j_gene: TRBJ1-5
abundance: .
v_gene: TRBV27
d_gene: .
CDR3nt: TGTGCCAGCAGTTTATCGTTCGGTCAGCCCCAGCATTTT
CDR3aa: CASSLSFGQPQHF

j_gene: TRBJ1-1
abundance: .
v_gene: TRBV7-3
d_gene: TRBD1
CDR3nt: TGTGCCAGCAGCTCTATGGACAGGGGGCGGGAGCACACTGAAGCTTTCTTT
CDR3aa: CASSSMDRGREHTEAFF

j_gene: TRBJ1-1
abundance: .
v_gene: TRBV27
d_gene: .
CDR3nt: TGTGCCAGCAGTGTGGCAGGATGGCCTGAAGCTTTCTTT
CDR3aa: CASSVAGWPEAFF

j_gene: TRBJ1-2
abundance: .
v_gene: TRBV5-8
d_gene: .
CDR3nt: TGTGCCAGCAGCTTGTTTATTGGCTACACCTTC
CDR3aa: CASSLFIGYTF

j_gene: TRBJ1-3
abundance: .
v_gene: TRBV6-5
d_gene: .
CDR3nt: TGTGCCAGCAGTTATACAGGGCCCAACTCTGGAAACACCATATATTTT
CDR3aa: CASSYTGPNSGNTIYF

j_gene: TRBJ1-6
abundance: .
v_gene: TRBV4-2
d_gene: .
CDR3nt: TGTGCCAGCAGCCAAATGGCCGCGGAGTATAATTCACCCCTCCACTTT
CDR3aa: CASSQMAAEYNSPLHF

j_gene: TRBJ2-1
abundance: .
v_gene: TRBV25-1
d_gene: .
CDR3nt: TGTGCCAGCAGTGACAGGGGTCGTGACAATGAGCAGTTCTTC
CDR3aa: CASSDRGRDNEQFF

j_gene: TRBJ2-1
abundance: .
v_gene: TRBV14
d_gene: .
CDR3nt: TGTGCCAGCAGCCAACGAGGCATTTTTCAGCAGTTCTTC
CDR3aa: CASSQRGIFQQFF

j_gene: TRBJ2-7
abundance: .
v_gene: TRBV27
d_gene: TRBD1
CDR3nt: TGTGCCAGCAGTTGCGGGACAGGGAACGAGCAGTACTTC
CDR3aa: CASSCGTGNEQYF

j_gene: TRBJ1-2
abundance: .
v_gene: TRBV5-5
d_gene: .
CDR3nt: TGTGCCAGCAGCTTTAGGGGCGGCTACACCTTC
CDR3aa: CASSFRGGYTF

j_gene: TRBJ1-5
abundance: .
v_gene: TRBV28
d_gene: .
CDR3nt: TGTGCCAGCAGTTCCGGGACACCGCTGGATCAGCCCCAGCATTTT
CDR3aa: CASSSGTPLDQPQHF

j_gene: TRBJ1-5
abundance: .
v_gene: TRBV7-8
d_gene: TRBD1
CDR3nt: TGTGCCAGCAGCTTCGGCAGGGGGCAATCTCAGCCCCAGCATTTT
CDR3aa: CASSFGRGQSQPQHF

j_gene: TRBJ2-7
abundance: .
v_gene: TRBV28
d_gene: .
CDR3nt: TGTGCCAGCAGATCACGCCCTGCCAGTGCCTACGAGCAGTACTTC
CDR3aa: CASRSRPASAYEQYF

j_gene: TRBJ2-2
abundance: .
v_gene: TRBV4-3
d_gene: TRBD2
CDR3nt: TGCGCCAGCAGCGGGGGGACTAGCGGGGTAACCGGGGAGCTGTTTTTT
CDR3aa: CASSGGTSGVTGELFF

j_gene: TRBJ2-1
abundance: .
v_gene: TRBV4-1
d_gene: TRBD2
CDR3nt: TGCGCCAGCAGCCAAGAGCTAGCGGACTCCTACAATGAGCAGTTCTTC
CDR3aa: CASSQELADSYNEQFF

j_gene: TRBJ2-2
abundance: .
v_gene: TRBV6-5
d_gene: TRBD2
CDR3nt: TGTGCCAGCAGGCCCAGAGCGGGAGACGGGGAGCTGTTTTTT
CDR3aa: CASRPRAGDGELFF

j_gene: TRBJ2-1
abundance: few
v_gene: TRBV7-6
d_gene: TRBD2
CDR3nt: TGTGCCAGCAGCATAAAATCTAGCGGGAGTTACAATGAGCAGTTCTTC
CDR3aa: CASSIKSSGSYNEQFF

j_gene: TRBJ1-1
abundance: .
v_gene: TRBV19
d_gene: TRBD1
CDR3nt: TGTGCCAGTAGTATGACAGGGTCCACTGAAGCTTTCTTT
CDR3aa: CASSMTGSTEAFF

j_gene: TRBJ2-3
abundance: .
v_gene: TRBV19
d_gene: .
CDR3nt: TGTGCCAGTAGTATCGGCGAGAGGTCCCCTCTAGATACGCAGTATTTT
CDR3aa: CASSIGERSPLDTQYF

j_gene: TRBJ1-2
abundance: few
v_gene: TRBV11-2
d_gene: TRBD1
CDR3nt: TGTGCCAGCAGCCCCGAGGGGGCCTATGGCTACACCTTC
CDR3aa: CASSPEGAYGYTF

j_gene: TRBJ1-3
abundance: .
v_gene: TRBV7-2
d_gene: TRBD1
CDR3nt: TGTGCCAGCAGCTTGGCCGGGACAGTCTACTCTGGAAACACCATATATTTT
CDR3aa: CASSLAGTVYSGNTIYF

j_gene: TRBJ2-3
abundance: .
v_gene: TRBV11-2
d_gene: .
CDR3nt: TGTGCCAGCAGCCCGGTTAAAGATTCTCGCACAGATACGCAGTATTTT
CDR3aa: CASSPVKDSRTDTQYF

j_gene: TRBJ2-7
abundance: .
v_gene: TRBV5-6
d_gene: TRBD2
CDR3nt: TGTGCCAGCACCGCTGCGGGGGACGAGCAGTACTTC
CDR3aa: CASTAAGDEQYF

j_gene: TRBJ1-3
abundance: few
v_gene: TRBV15
d_gene: .
CDR3nt: TGTGCCACCAGCAGAGCGGAGGGAGGCACTGGAAACACCATATATTTT
CDR3aa: CATSRAEGGTGNTIYF

j_gene: TRBJ1-1
abundance: .
v_gene: TRBV29-1
d_gene: .
CDR3nt: TGCAGCGCCCCAGGGGCGGGTGAAGCTTTCTTT
CDR3aa: CSAPGAGEAFF

j_gene: TRBJ2-3
abundance: few
v_gene: TRBV4-3
d_gene: .
CDR3nt: TGCGCCAGCAGCCAAGATCAGCGCAGCACAGATACGCAGTATTTT
CDR3aa: CASSQDQRSTDTQYF

j_gene: TRBJ1-2
abundance: .
v_gene: TRBV11-1
d_gene: TRBD1
CDR3nt: TGTGCCAGCAGCCCCGGGACAGGTTTGGACTATGGCTACACCTTC
CDR3aa: CASSPGTGLDYGYTF

j_gene: TRBJ2-7
abundance: .
v_gene: TRBV14
d_gene: TRBD1
CDR3nt: TGTGCCAGCAGTCTTCGACAGGGGACCTCCTACGAGCAGTACTTC
CDR3aa: CASSLRQGTSYEQYF

j_gene: TRBJ2-5
abundance: .
v_gene: TRBV7-2
d_gene: TRBD2
CDR3nt: TGTGCCAGCAGCACCCTGACTAGCGGGAGTAGTGAGACCCAGTACTTC
CDR3aa: CASSTLTSGSSETQYF

j_gene: TRBJ2-7
abundance: .
v_gene: TRBV2
d_gene: .
CDR3nt: TGTGCCAGCAGTGAAGCGCTTCCCACCACCTTAGACTACGAGCAGTACTTC
CDR3aa: CASSEALPTTLDYEQYF

j_gene: TRBJ2-3
abundance: .
v_gene: TRBV7-9
d_gene: .
CDR3nt: TGTGCCAGCAGCCCACAGGGAACGACGCAGTATTTT
CDR3aa: CASSPQGTTQYF

j_gene: TRBJ1-5
abundance: .
v_gene: TRBV5-1
d_gene: TRBD1
CDR3nt: TGCGCCAGCATTCGACAGGGGCGCAATCAGCCCCAGCATTTT
CDR3aa: CASIRQGRNQPQHF

j_gene: TRBJ2-1
abundance: .
v_gene: TRBV2
d_gene: TRBD2
CDR3nt: TGTGCCAGCAGTCCCCAGGACGGGAGGTCCAATGAGCAGTTCTTC
CDR3aa: CASSPQDGRSNEQFF

j_gene: TRBJ2-7
abundance: .
v_gene: TRBV14
d_gene: .
CDR3nt: TGTGCCAGCAGCCAAGGTAACGAGCAGTACTTC
CDR3aa: CASSQGNEQYF

j_gene: TRBJ1-4
abundance: .
v_gene: TRBV4-3
d_gene: .
CDR3nt: TGCGCCAGCAGCCAAGAAGGGGCTCCTAATGAAAAACTGTTTTTT
CDR3aa: CASSQEGAPNEKLFF

j_gene: TRBJ2-7
abundance: .
v_gene: TRBV7-9
d_gene: TRBD1
CDR3nt: TGTGCCAGCAGCTTAGATAACAGGGGGTGGGAGCAGTACTTC
CDR3aa: CASSLDNRGWEQYF

j_gene: TRBJ1-1
abundance: .
v_gene: TRBV7-9
d_gene: .
CDR3nt: TGTGCCAGCAGCCAAACACTGAACACTGAAGCTTTCTTT
CDR3aa: CASSQTLNTEAFF

j_gene: TRBJ2-3
abundance: .
v_gene: TRBV9
d_gene: .
CDR3nt: TGTGCCAGCACCCGGTGGGCGGAGCGGATGGATACGCAGTATTTT
CDR3aa: CASTRWAERMDTQYF